This TCR beta chain was observed in a study of prognosis after radiotherapy for stage I lung cancer. Study background: Patients numbered about a dozen men and over five women, aged roughly 50 to 84 with a median of roughly 70 years.

Study findings and constraints: Patients who developed distant metastases had lower Shannon entropy after stereotactic body radiation therapy. A fall in unique TCR clone counts followed stereotactic body radiation therapy, with medians of around 10,000 versus 6,900.

Amplification of TCR beta CDR3 from genomic DNA used two-round multiplex PCR. Amplification in first-round PCR relied on primers specific to each TRBV and TRBJ gene. TCRdb reprocessed the multiplex PCR reads with MiXCR, giving one entry per CDR3 protein. The table includes 13,000 to 15,000 distinct CDR3 sequences, 50% to 60% detected once. This clonotype came up a few times. Its antigen is still unknown. This CDR3 is built from 15 residues. V was clipped by 4 bases and J by 0 bases, with 13 bases between them. CDR1 is SGHDT, CDR2 YYEEEE, per germline. Each of the patients had no lymph node involvement on CT and PET/CT and no prior chemotherapy, radiotherapy or other malignancies.

The source of this sequence is a donor aged 50 or older with non-small cell lung cancer. The V call is TRBV5-6, the J call TRBJ1-1; possible D gene TRBD1, 5 bases. Source: PBMCs, taken before or after stereotactic body radiation therapy (not recorded which). CDR3 region: CASSLGAGMNTEAFF. CDR3 in DNA: TGTGCCAGCAGCCTGGGAGCAGGGATGAACACTGAAGCTTTCTTT.